The clone carrying this TCR beta chain was detected many times. Its antigen remains unidentified. Subjects with ophthalmopathy showed a Clinical Activity Score no lower than 3, a NOSPECS grade no lower than 4, and a duration shorter than 3 months. RNA transcripts served as the template for amplifying TCR beta CDR3 regions. A first-round RT-PCR of the TCR CDR3 used the HTBI primer set. TCRdb reprocessed the multiplex PCR reads via MiXCR and lists one record per CDR3 protein. The data contain about 300,000 distinct CDR3 sequences, roughly a fifth of them singletons. This sample was taken from a study of T cells in Graves' hyperthyroidism and ophthalmopathy. V gave up 6 bases and J gave up 3 bases, with 21 bases separating them. In germline, CDR1 is DFQATT, CDR2 SNEGSKA (reference sequence). The CDR3 is 15 residues long. Study results and limitations: Onset of ophthalmopathy came a median approximately 6.5 months after the model predicted it.

The sequencing input was blood. The clonotype comes from a man in his fifties with Graves' ophthalmopathy. The V call is TRBV20-1, the J call TRBJ2-7; TRBD1 is a possible D gene (6 bases). In DNA form, the CDR3 reads TGCAGTGCGCCCAACAGGGAGATCGGTGTCTACGAGCAGTACTTC. The encoded protein is CSAPNREIGVYEQYF.